The present TCR beta chain was sequenced within a study of T-cell memory formation after mild COVID-19. Whole-study context: Among the donors, TCR clusters were largely specific to each donor.

5'RACE, which relied on constant-segment primers, yielded TCR alpha and TCR beta cDNA libraries carrying sample barcodes and UMIs. Each CDR3 protein is one row after TCRdb ran MiXCR on the 5' RACE reads. The data contain about 560,000 distinct CDR3 sequences, roughly 17% of them seen just once; the ten biggest clones take up roughly 8.2%. Many counts were recorded for this clonotype. V lost 4 bases to trimming and J lost 3 bases, with 3 bases between them. The CDR3 sequence is 12 residues long. The sequence was obtained from an adult woman who had mild COVID-19 (a few samples of this study predate the infection). Cell type and time point are not known. The source material was PBMCs or a T cell subset sorted from them (not recorded which). This rearrangement joins TRBV12-3 or TRBV12-4 to TRBJ2-2; D unclear. CDR3 DNA: TGTGCCAGCAGTTCCGACACCGGGGAGCTGTTTTTT. It yields the protein CASSSDTGELFF.